The 13 T cell receptor beta chains reported below all come from one sample, sequenced in a study of T cell repertoires in cytomegalovirus infection. TCRdb re-called the reads with MiXCR, one entry per CDR3 protein. The table has a few hundred thousand distinct CDR3 sequences, 15% to 20% seen once. Sequences were obtained from PBMCs. Source of these receptors: a human donor in good health (CMV status not recorded). Some clones in this sample may be carry-over from other donors' samples.

The sample holds many counts of this clonotype. This rearrangement joins TRBV7-2 to TRBJ2-1; the D is unclear. V was trimmed by 5 bases and J by 6 bases, leaving 14 bases between them. Germline CDR1 SGHTA, CDR2 FQGNSA. This CDR3 spans 14 amino acids. The CDR3 spells CASSPTVLGNEQFF. CDR3 in DNA: TGTGCCAGCAGCCCTACTGTTTTGGGCAATGAGCAGTTCTTC.

CDR3 nucleotides: TGTGCCAGCAGCTTTGATACGTTCGGGGGCGCTTTCTTT. This encodes CASSFDTFGGAFF. V gene TRBV11-1 combines with J gene TRBJ1-1; D possibly corresponds to TRBD1 (6 bases). The V gene lost 3 bases and the J gene lost 11 bases, with 16 bases spanning the gap. Germline CDR1 is SGHAT and CDR2 is FQDESV (reference sequence). CDR3 size: 13 residues.

This clonotype was detected ten times or more. This chain links TRBV7-2 with TRBJ1-6; the D is unclear. CDR1 and CDR2 from the germline V gene are SGHTA and FQGNSA. V was clipped by 6 bases and J by 12 bases, with 9 bases between them. The CDR3 covers 11 residues. CDR3 loop: CASREVGPLHF. CDR3 bases: TGTGCCAGCAGGGAGGTTGGACCCCTCCACTTT.

The chain couples TRBV6-1 to TRBJ2-2; 7 nucleotides line up with TRBD1. V trimming: 2 bases; J trimming: 1 base; junction bases outside the gene matches: 7. From germline, CDR1 is MNHNS and CDR2 SASEGT. The CDR3 loop spans 17 amino acids. CDR3 region: CASSEPLGTVNTGELFF. CDR3 sequence (DNA): TGTGCCAGCAGTGAACCTCTCGGGACAGTGAACACCGGGGAGCTGTTTTTT.

This clonotype was seen at least ten times. The chain uses TRBV6-1 and TRBJ1-5; 8 bases map to TRBD1. This CDR3 spans 16 amino acids. Germline V lookup: CDR1 MNHNS, CDR2 SASEGT. The V and J ends lost 9 bases and 6 bases, in that order; junction bases with no gene match: 16. CDR3 DNA: TGTGCCAGTTCGACAGGGGCGCCGCGGGGGGGTCAGCCCCAGCATTTT. This sequence encodes CASSTGAPRGGQPQHF.

CDR3 residues: CSACPGRRDYEQYF. CDR3 DNA: TGCAGTGCTTGCCCGGGACGGAGGGACTACGAGCAGTACTTC. The chain carries TRBV20-1 and TRBJ2-7, with a possible D match to TRBD2 (6 bases). Germline lookup yields CDR1 DFQATT and CDR2 SNEGSKA (reference sequence). The V gene lost 5 bases and the J gene lost 3 bases, with 17 bases spanning the gap. This CDR3 is 14 amino acids long.

This chain uses TRBV7-9 with TRBJ2-7, with D perhaps TRBD2 (5 bases). From germline, CDR1 is SEHNR and CDR2 FQNEAQ (reference sequence). The V end was cut by 5 bases, the J end by 12 bases, with 17 bases between. This CDR3 has 12 amino acids. As DNA, the CDR3 is TGTGCCAGCAGCCCCGGGGTGGGCGTCGGGTACTTC. Protein: CASSPGVGVGYF.

This clonotype has at least ten counts. V gene TRBV4-3 combines with J gene TRBJ2-2, with TRBD1 identical over 7 bases. Germline CDR1 and CDR2: LGHNA and YSLEER. Trimming took 4 bases from V and 0 from J; bases not matched to a gene: 5. This CDR3 is 16 amino acids long. The CDR3 reads CASSRETGSNTGELFF. CDR3 bases: TGCGCCAGCAGCCGTGAGACAGGGTCGAACACCGGGGAGCTGTTTTTT.

This clonotype was recorded a few times. This sequence joins TRBV4-2 and TRBJ2-5, with 9 bases fitting TRBD2. The CDR3 has 15 residues. Germline V CDR1 and CDR2: LGHNA, YNFKEQ. The V segment lost 4 bases and the J segment 5 bases; nucleotides outside the gene matches: 8. The CDR3 protein is CASSPGGGAGETQYF. The CDR3 coding sequence is TGTGCCAGCAGCCCGGGCGGGGGGGCCGGGGAGACCCAGTACTTC.

The table lists this clonotype with many counts. The rearrangement links TRBV7-9 to TRBJ2-7; possibly TRBD2 for D (8 bases). The CDR3 consists of 15 residues. Trimming stripped 6 bases from V and 3 bases from J, with 18 bases between. Germline CDR1 reads SEHNR; CDR2 reads FQNEAQ (reference sequence). The CDR3 DNA is TGTGCCAGCAGTCTCTCGGGAGGGGGCGTCTACGAGCAGTACTTC. It codes for CASSLSGGGVYEQYF. Using reference TRBV7-9 and TRBJ2-7 for the parts outside the CDR3, the full variable domain is DTGVSQNPRHKITKRGQNVTFRCDPISEHNRLYWYRQTLGQGPEFLTYFQNEAQLEKSRLLSDRFSAERPKGSFSTLEIQRTEQGDSAMYLCASSLSGGGVYEQYFGPGTRLTVT.

The rearrangement uses TRBV28 and TRBJ1-4; weak D call: TRBD1 (5 bases). Trimming stripped 3 bases from V and 0 bases from J, with 11 bases between. CDR1 is MDHEN and CDR2 is SYDVKM in the germline V gene. This CDR3 spans 16 amino acids. CDR3 sequence: CASSFWDGATNEKLFF. DNA for the CDR3: TGTGCCAGCAGTTTTTGGGACGGTGCAACTAATGAAAAACTGTTTTTT.

At least ten counts were recorded for this clonotype. The chain is built from TRBV7-3 and TRBJ2-1; TRBD2 matches 10 bases. The V segment lost 5 bases and the J segment 6 bases; nucleotides outside the gene matches: 7. The CDR3 length is 15 residues. Germline V gene data show CDR1 as SGHTA and CDR2 as FQGTGA. CDR3 sequence: CASSRSGGAVNEQFF. CDR3 coding DNA: TGTGCCAGCAGCCGAAGCGGGGGGGCAGTCAATGAGCAGTTCTTC.

This clonotype occurred a few times. This chain links TRBV6-5 with TRBJ2-7; tentatively, D is TRBD1 (6 bases). This CDR3 spans 15 amino acids. Germline assignment: CDR1 MNHEY and CDR2 SVGAGI. Trimming shortened V by 0 bases and J by 1 base, and 10 bases separated the two germline ends. CDR3 DNA: TGTGCCAGCAGTTACTCCTTCGGACAGTCCTACGAGCAGTACTTC. It specifies CASSYSFGQSYEQYF.